Sequencing of this TCR beta chain was carried out in a study of blood T cell repertoires in COVID-19 (dated by TCRdb to the early 2020s). With regard to the full study: Samples covering the acute and convalescent phases of COVID-19 were provided by collaborators in the United States, Italy and Spain. The material from the prospective study consisted of cDNA or gDNA derived from T cells, B-cell-depleted T cells, or PBMCs. Samples were obtained from the ongoing ImmuneRACE study (first 160 participants) and from roughly 1,300 subjects provided by 6 global collaborators. Subjects who had been exposed to COVID-19, were actively infected with it, or had recovered from it provided the deeply sampled blood TCRbeta repertoires that made up the dataset. Where available, HLA class I and class II types were obtained from metadata supplied by the sample provider rather than from assay-based typing. The sample metadata nearly always contained a de-identified subject ID, COVID-19 status, age in years and sex. The repertoires were made available in a free public database intended to serve as a resource for research on the immune response to SARS-CoV-2. The investigation overall reported the following: Clinical and demographic metadata were provided uncurated, with the amount varying by source and participant.

Relative to germline, V is 1 base shorter and J is 5 bases shorter, with 12 bases between their ends. CDR1 and CDR2 (PRHDT, FYEKMQ) derive from the germline V gene (reference sequence). Counted from cysteine to phenylalanine, this CDR3 has 15 amino acids. CDR3 DNA is the only sequence kept; it has 45 bases, read in frame from the first base. TCRbeta CDR3 regions were amplified from genomic DNA using the immunoSEQ Assay, a bias-controlled multiplex PCR. The study's own analysis went as follows. The number of nucleated cells in each sample was estimated by amplification of reference gene primers within the assay. To quantify the absolute abundance of each unique TCRbeta CDR3 rearrangement, sequence reads were collapsed and filtered. Productive Simpson clonality was computed per sample as the square root of Simpson's diversity index over productive rearrangements. TCRdb obtained this table from immuneACCESS and retained in-frame rearrangements with V and J assigned. These tables miss some clones; where compared with another copy, unresolved V genes account for less than half of the shortfall, and the remainder is unexplained. V and J calls and clone size are those listed in that table; D and trimming were worked out from the DNA. The table for this sample lists about 270,000 clones; more than 70% of them were counted only once. About 3% of the sample belongs to the ten largest clones.

Comment on this clone: This receptor's antigen is unknown. The input lacks base qualities; no much larger clone sits a single base away.

The collaborating institutions used their own protocols to collect whole blood in K2EDTA tubes. Collaborator samples were shipped for TCRbeta analysis as frozen whole blood, isolated PBMCs, or DNA extracted from either sample type. Specimen: peripheral blood. The rearrangement combines TRBV13 with TRBJ2-1; TRBD2 is a possible D gene, resting on 6 matching bases. This TCR was sampled from a woman aged 18-29 years with acute or convalescent COVID-19. The CDR3 is CASSLVSGLDNEQFF. The bases are TGTGCCAGCAGCTTAGTTAGCGGACTGGACAATGAGCAGTTCTTC.